The 11 T cell receptor beta chains below come from one sample, sequenced in a study of T cell repertoires in cytomegalovirus infection (dated by TCRdb to the late 2010s). TCRdb names Illumina HiSeq 1500 as the instrument used. Using fastp trimming at Q25 and MiXCR clonotype assembly, TCRdb reanalyzed the public sequencing data and kept in-frame beta chains. Every distinct CDR3 protein forms one entry, paired with its most common genes and DNA. Across this sample there are a few hundred thousand distinct CDR3 sequences, with more than 8% seen only once. Roughly 4% of the sample is taken by the ten largest. Sequenced material: PBMCs. Source of these receptors: a human donor in good health (CMV status not recorded). Some clones in this sample may be carry-over from other donors' samples.

This clonotype occurred a few times. The J gene is TRBJ2-1, the V gene TRBV25-1; D not resolved. Trimming shortened V by 4 bases and J by 3 bases, and 10 bases separated the two germline ends. Germline V lookup: CDR1 MGHDK, CDR2 SYGVNS. CDR3 size: 14 residues. CDR3 coding DNA: TGTGCCAGCAGTGCCGGCCGAGGCTACAATGAGCAGTTCTTC. This gives the protein CASSAGRGYNEQFF.

There are many counts of this clonotype. The rearrangement uses TRBV6-2 or TRBV6-3 and TRBJ2-5; no clear D. The length of the CDR3 is 13 residues. CDR1 is MNHEY, CDR2 SVGEGT, per germline. Trimming removed 6 bases at V and 5 bases at J, with 13 bases between. The CDR3 sequence: CASSIPVWETQYF. The CDR3 nucleotides are TGTGCCAGCAGCATACCAGTTTGGGAGACCCAGTACTTC.

This clonotype was seen ten or more times. The chain joins TRBV11-2 to TRBJ2-3, with 10 bases identical to TRBD2. With 0 bases clipped from V and 8 bases from J, the junction kept 8 bases outside the gene matches. Germline V gene sequence: CDR1 SGHAT, CDR2 FQNNGV. The CDR3 runs 16 residues. CDR3 sequence reads: CASSLDPSGSMATQYF. The CDR3 DNA reads TGTGCCAGCAGCTTAGACCCTAGCGGGAGTATGGCTACGCAGTATTTT.

This clonotype was seen a handful of times. The chain is built from TRBV20-1 and TRBJ2-5, with 10 bases that match TRBD2. With 3 bases clipped from V and 6 bases from J, the junction kept 10 bases outside the gene matches. This CDR3 comprises 15 residues. Germline-derived CDR1 and CDR2 are DFQATT and SNEGSKA (reference sequence). CDR3 residues: CSASSASGSRKTQYF. The CDR3 nucleotides are TGCAGTGCTAGCAGCGCTAGCGGGAGTCGAAAGACCCAGTACTTC.

In its sample, this clonotype was seen many times. The CDR3 protein is CASSVDQDRGHIQYF. CDR3 sequence (DNA): TGTGCCAGCAGCGTAGATCAAGACAGGGGGCACATTCAGTACTTC. The chain joins TRBV9 to TRBJ2-4; 10 nucleotides align to TRBD1. The CDR3 runs 15 residues. Germline V gene sequence: CDR1 SGDLS, CDR2 YYNGEE. Unmatched junction bases numbered 5, after V lost 0 bases and J lost 8 bases.

This clonotype has a count of ten or more. V and J are TRBV7-9 and TRBJ1-1; 11 bases are shared with TRBD1. With 5 bases clipped from V and 5 bases from J, the junction kept 7 bases outside the gene matches. The CDR3 is made up of 15 amino acids. Per germline, CDR1 SEHNR and CDR2 FQNEAQ (reference sequence). CDR3 in DNA: TGTGCCAGCAGCCCCGGGACAGGGGGTAAAACTGAAGCTTTCTTT. It codes for CASSPGTGGKTEAFF.

The chain is built from TRBV20-1 and TRBJ1-1, with D possibly matching TRBD1 (6 bases). The germline V gene has CDR1 DFQATT and CDR2 SNEGSKA (reference sequence). The CDR3 totals 14 residues. V was shortened by 4 bases and J by 4 bases, with 16 bases between the two germline ends. CDR3 residues: CSATREAGVTEAFF. As DNA, the CDR3 is TGCAGTGCTACCCGGGAGGCAGGGGTCACTGAAGCTTTCTTT.

V and J are TRBV6-2 or TRBV6-3 and TRBJ2-4, with a possible D match to TRBD1 (6 bases). V shed 2 bases and J shed 6 bases, with 20 bases lying between them. CDR1 and CDR2 from the germline V gene are MNHEY and SVGEGT. This CDR3 is 17 amino acids long. In DNA, the CDR3 is TGTGCCAGCAGTTACATCCACAAGGGGGAAGTTGGAAACATTCAGTACTTC. Amino acid sequence: CASSYIHKGEVGNIQYF.

The V and J genes are TRBV12-3 or TRBV12-4 and TRBJ1-1; D possibly corresponds to TRBD1 (5 bases). V was trimmed by 6 bases and J by 5 bases, leaving 16 bases between them. This CDR3 is built from 14 residues. CDR3 sequence (DNA): TGTGCCAGCAGCCTAAACGGGGGTAAGACTGAAGCTTTCTTT. Translated: CASSLNGGKTEAFF.

The chain links TRBV7-9 to TRBJ2-3, with D possibly matching TRBD2 (7 bases). This CDR3 spans 17 amino acids. V gave up 8 bases and J gave up 0 bases, with 21 bases separating them. Germline values: CDR1 SEHNR, CDR2 FQNEAQ (reference sequence). CDR3 in DNA: TGTGCCAGCGGGGGGGGCAAGACCCGTCTGAGCACAGATACGCAGTATTTT. As protein: CASGGGKTRLSTDTQYF.

This clonotype was seen ten or more times. The rearrangement joins TRBV7-2 to TRBJ2-5; TRBD1 agrees at 11 bases. CDR3 length equals 15 residues. The junction had 5 bases not matched to a gene; V was cut back by 4 bases and J by 4 bases. The germline V gene encodes CDR1 SGHTA and CDR2 FQGNSA. Here the CDR3 reads CASSSSGTGGETQYF. In DNA form, the CDR3 reads TGTGCCAGCAGCTCTTCCGGGACAGGGGGAGAGACCCAGTACTTC.